This T cell receptor beta chain is drawn from a study of blood T cell repertoires in COVID-19. About the study: Samples taken during acute and convalescent COVID-19 were collected in the United States, Italy and Spain. T cells, B-cell-depleted T cells, or PBMCs supplied cDNA or gDNA.

As processed by the authors: Reference gene primer amplification gave nucleated cell count estimates. Here immunoSEQ multiplex PCR was the method, and the copy in TCRdb shows in-frame clones only, minus some. That table supplies the V and J calls and clone size; D and trimming were determined from the DNA. The sample gives 200,000 to 250,000 clones, more than 85% of which show up once; 0.8% to 1% is in the top ten. Seattle patients were enrolled while actively infected and followed longitudinally. This clonotype originated in a man aged 60 to 69 with COVID-19, enrolled during active disease. The sequenced material came from peripheral blood.

The CDR3 loop reads CASSPGSGNQPQHF. CDR3 bases: TGCGCCAGCAGCCCAGGGTCGGGCAATCAGCCCCAGCATTTT. This chain joins TRBV5-1 and TRBJ1-5, with D possibly matching TRBD1 (5 bases). Germline CDR1 and CDR2: SGHRS and YFSETQ. This CDR3 comprises 14 residues. Deletions cut 4 bases from V and 2 bases from J, with 10 bases between.